A selection of T cell receptor beta chains follows, all from one sample in a study of cytomegalovirus exposure and HLA in healthy donors. TCRdb's copy holds only in-frame clones and misses some; the assay was immunoSEQ multiplex PCR. The profile covers tens of thousands of clones, with about 70% appearing a single time and over 10% taken by the ten largest. Sample: PBMCs. The receptors come from a male donor in good health and CMV-seropositive. Each CDR3 is given with its conserved first and last residue. The order of the fields is clone size, J gene, V gene, D gene, CDR3 DNA, CDR3 protein. A D gene is named only where the DNA matches it firmly. Rows may omit the clone size; those that give it use once, few, many or a size class.

size: once
J: TRBJ2-7
V: TRBV11-2
D: -
DNA: TGTGCCAGCAGCTTAGGTCCAGGGTTCCAGTACGAGCAGTACTTC
CDR3: CASSLGPGFQYEQYF

size: few
J: TRBJ1-1
V: TRBV6-6
D: TRBD1
DNA: TGTGCCAGCAGTACCAAGACAGGGGGGAAGAACACTGAAGCTTTCTTT
CDR3: CASSTKTGGKNTEAFF

size: -
J: TRBJ1-5
V: TRBV10-3
D: TRBD1
DNA: TGTGCCATCGGTACAGGGGGATCTCAGCCCCAGCATTTT
CDR3: CAIGTGGSQPQHF

size: -
J: TRBJ2-6
V: TRBV2
D: -
DNA: TGTGCCAGCGCCCCACACTCTGGGGCCAACGTCCTGACTTTC
CDR3: CASAPHSGANVLTF

size: few
J: TRBJ2-1
V: TRBV2
D: TRBD2
DNA: TGTGCCAGCAGTTCAGGGACTAGCGGGGGGGCGGTGAAGTTCTTC
CDR3: CASSSGTSGGAVKFF

size: -
J: TRBJ1-2
V: TRBV6-5
D: -
DNA: TGTGCCAGCAGTTATTCTCCTCGGGATGTTTTCTATGGCTACACCTTC
CDR3: CASSYSPRDVFYGYTF

size: -
J: TRBJ2-3
V: TRBV21-1
D: -
DNA: TGTGCCAGCAGGATACTAGCGGGAAAGGCAGATACGCAGTATTTT
CDR3: CASRILAGKADTQYF

size: -
J: TRBJ2-5
V: TRBV4-1
D: TRBD2
DNA: TGCGCCAGCAGCCAAGTTAGCGGGGGGGCCAGGGAGACCCAGTACTTC
CDR3: CASSQVSGGARETQYF

size: -
J: TRBJ2-7
V: TRBV29-1
D: TRBD2
DNA: TGCAGCGCCAGGACTAGCGGGAGCAAATACGAGCAGTACTTC
CDR3: CSARTSGSKYEQYF

size: -
J: TRBJ2-3
V: TRBV5-1
D: TRBD2
DNA: TGCGCCAGCAGCTTGGTCGAAGGGCGACTAGCGGGGAAGGGTGCAGATACGCAGTATTTT
CDR3: CASSLVEGRLAGKGADTQYF

size: -
J: TRBJ1-6
V: TRBV5-4
D: -
DNA: TGTGCCAGCAAGAGGGGACACCTAGACCCAAGTTTGGATTCACCCCTCCACTTT
CDR3: CASKRGHLDPSLDSPLHF

size: -
J: TRBJ1-1
V: TRBV7-2
D: -
DNA: TGTGCCAGCAGCTTAGTTACAGGGAACACTGAAGCTTTCTTT
CDR3: CASSLVTGNTEAFF

size: -
J: TRBJ1-1
V: TRBV2
D: TRBD1
DNA: TGTGCCAGCAGTGATTTTCCAGGGGGAATGAACACTGAAGCTTTCTTT
CDR3: CASSDFPGGMNTEAFF

size: -
J: TRBJ1-2
V: TRBV11-2
D: TRBD1
DNA: TGTGCCAGCAGCCCACTCCCCGGGACAGGGGGCGCGGGGCATGGCTACACCTTC
CDR3: CASSPLPGTGGAGHGYTF

size: -
J: TRBJ2-7
V: TRBV6-4
D: -
DNA: TGTGCCAGCAGTCTCCCGAGCTCCTACGAGCAGTACTTC
CDR3: CASSLPSSYEQYF

size: -
J: TRBJ2-3
V: TRBV30
D: TRBD2
DNA: TGTGCCTGGAGCGGACTAGCGCGGTCATGGAGCGGAGATACGCAGTATTTT
CDR3: CAWSGLARSWSGDTQYF

size: -
J: TRBJ2-3
V: TRBV9
D: -
DNA: TGTGCCAGCAGCCTCTTGCCGGGAGCGGTCCCAGATACGCAGTATTTT
CDR3: CASSLLPGAVPDTQYF

size: few
J: TRBJ1-1
V: TRBV19
D: -
DNA: TGTGCCAGTAGTATTAGGTCAGGGAGGGACACTGAAGCTTTCTTT
CDR3: CASSIRSGRDTEAFF

size: -
J: TRBJ2-7
V: TRBV5-1
D: -
DNA: TGCGCTCGTCCTAGGACCCCCAGGGTTGGCGAGCAGTACTTC
CDR3: CARPRTPRVGEQYF

size: -
J: TRBJ1-3
V: TRBV7-2
D: TRBD1
DNA: TGTGCCAGCAGCTGGAAAGGGGGCTTTGGGGGAAACACCATATATTTT
CDR3: CASSWKGGFGGNTIYF

size: -
J: TRBJ2-7
V: TRBV9
D: TRBD1
DNA: TGTGCCAGCAGCCGGGACAGGGACTACGAGCAGTACTTC
CDR3: CASSRDRDYEQYF

size: -
J: TRBJ2-3
V: TRBV7-9
D: TRBD1
DNA: TGTGCCAGCAGGGGCCTCTCGGGACAGCTTGTGGATACGCAGTATTTT
CDR3: CASRGLSGQLVDTQYF

size: once
J: TRBJ2-3
V: TRBV5-4
D: TRBD2
DNA: TGTGCCAGCGCCCCTGCCCGACTAGCGGGGAAAGATACGCAGTATTTT
CDR3: CASAPARLAGKDTQYF

size: -
J: TRBJ2-7
V: TRBV19
D: TRBD2
DNA: TGTGTCAGTAGTATGGTAGCGGGAGAATCCTACGAGCAGTACTTC
CDR3: CVSSMVAGESYEQYF

size: -
J: TRBJ1-1
V: TRBV6-1
D: -
DNA: TGTGCCAGCGTCCTCCACCCGGGGGGCGGCACTGAAGCTTTCTTT
CDR3: CASVLHPGGGTEAFF

size: -
J: TRBJ1-1
V: TRBV5-6
D: -
DNA: TGTGCCAGCAGCTTCTGGCGGCGGAGTGAAGCTTTCTTT
CDR3: CASSFWRRSEAFF

size: few
J: TRBJ1-4
V: TRBV6-4
D: TRBD1
DNA: TGTGCCAGCAGTGACTTCACAGGGGGGAGAGAAAAACTGTTTTTT
CDR3: CASSDFTGGREKLFF

size: -
J: TRBJ1-6
V: TRBV28
D: -
DNA: TGTGCCAGCGTATGGGGAGTTACCTATAATTCACCCCTCCACTTT
CDR3: CASVWGVTYNSPLHF

size: once
J: TRBJ1-5
V: TRBV5-4
D: TRBD1
DNA: TGTGCCAGCAGCTTGTGGGGACAGGGGGCGAATCAGCCCCAGCATTTT
CDR3: CASSLWGQGANQPQHF

size: -
J: TRBJ2-3
V: TRBV27
D: TRBD2
DNA: TGTGCCAGCAGTTTAGGGACTAGCGTCTTTAGCACAGATACGCAGTATTTT
CDR3: CASSLGTSVFSTDTQYF

size: -
J: TRBJ2-3
V: TRBV13
D: TRBD2
DNA: TGTGCCAGCAGCCTAGCTAGCGGGTTTGGCACAGATACGCAGTATTTT
CDR3: CASSLASGFGTDTQYF

size: once
J: TRBJ2-1
V: TRBV15
D: TRBD2
DNA: TGTGCCACCAGCAGAGGGGGGGGACACAATGAGCAGTTCTTC
CDR3: CATSRGGGHNEQFF

size: -
J: TRBJ1-4
V: TRBV29-1
D: -
DNA: TGCAGCGTCGGGGAACCGCCTAATGAAAAACTGTTTTTT
CDR3: CSVGEPPNEKLFF

size: once
J: TRBJ2-7
V: TRBV12-2
D: -
DNA: TGTGCAAGTCGCTTAAATCTGTGCGAGCAGTACTTC
CDR3: CASRLNLCEQYF

size: -
J: TRBJ2-7
V: TRBV6-1
D: TRBD1
DNA: TGTGCCAGCAGTGCGACAGGGGGCTCCTACGAGCAGTACTTC
CDR3: CASSATGGSYEQYF

size: -
J: TRBJ2-7
V: TRBV19
D: TRBD2
DNA: TGTGCCAGTAGTACCGGACTAGCGGACTCCTACGAGCAGTACTTC
CDR3: CASSTGLADSYEQYF

size: -
J: TRBJ1-1
V: TRBV7-2
D: -
DNA: TGTGCCAGCAACCCGAGTCCGGGGGTGAACACTGAAGCTTTCTTT
CDR3: CASNPSPGVNTEAFF

size: -
J: TRBJ1-6
V: TRBV18
D: TRBD1
DNA: TGTGCCAGCTCACCACCCGGGGACAGTAATTCACCCCTCCACTTT
CDR3: CASSPPGDSNSPLHF

size: once
J: TRBJ1-3
V: TRBV4-2
D: TRBD1
DNA: TGTGCCAGCAGCAGGACAGGGGAGGGAAACACCATATATTTT
CDR3: CASSRTGEGNTIYF

size: -
J: TRBJ1-1
V: TRBV7-9
D: -
DNA: TGTGCCAGCAGCTTATACGGGGGACGGGCGAACACTGAAGCTTTCTTT
CDR3: CASSLYGGRANTEAFF